This T cell receptor (beta chain) was obtained from a study of T-cell reconstitution after alpha-beta-depleted transplantation in children. For TCRbeta, the library was prepared with unique molecular identifiers. TCRdb reprocessed the PCR reads with MiXCR, giving one entry per CDR3 protein. The data hold approximately 400,000 distinct CDR3 sequences, with roughly 10% observed a single time. Looked up from germline, CDR1 is KGHDR and CDR2 is SFDVKD. The CDR3 runs to 15 residues. After removal of 4 bases from V and 2 bases from J, the junction contained 5 bases not matched to a gene. The sequence came from a human donor who donated a stem cell graft to a child with acute myeloid leukemia. Sequencing was performed on PBMCs from the stem cell graft donor, taken from the stem cell graft. The chain carries TRBV24-1 and TRBJ2-3, with 7 bases matching TRBD1. The CDR3 region is CATSDPGQATDTQYF. The CDR3 coding sequence is TGTGCCACCAGTGACCCTGGACAGGCCACAGATACGCAGTATTTT.